This TCR beta chain stems from a study of T cell repertoires in cytomegalovirus infection. The study's findings and limits: The cumulative frequency of public TCR beta families distinguished individuals who carried CMV together with the relevant HLA. CMV-specific TCR beta clonotypes restricted by HLA-C dominated the ex vivo response.

Only a few counts were recorded for this clonotype. The target antigen is unknown. V dropped 7 bases and J dropped 6; count of bases not matched to a gene: 11. This CDR3 spans 13 amino acids. Germline V gene sequence: CDR1 SQVTM, CDR2 ANQGSEA. TCRdb fed the reads into MiXCR, producing one record per CDR3 protein. Of 100,000 to 150,000 distinct CDR3 sequences in the sample, roughly 9% were seen once. This TCR was recovered from a human donor in good health (CMV status not recorded). Some clones in this sample may be carry-over from other donors' samples. The sample taken for sequencing was PBMCs. J is TRBJ1-1 and V is TRBV29-1, with 7 bases matching TRBD1. CDR3 amino acids: CSGGETGFAEAFF. CDR3 in DNA: TGCAGCGGTGGGGAGACAGGGTTCGCTGAAGCTTTCTTT.